The following is a TCR beta chain sequence with its context. Through a sample-barcoded 5' primer and a J-beta primer mix, a second PCR was run for roughly 6 to 11 cycles. TCRdb passed the 5' RACE reads through MiXCR, listing each CDR3 protein once. The repertoire includes 1.5 million to 2 million distinct CDR3 sequences, about 35% of them detected once, and around 11% sits in the top ten. This sample was taken from a study of blood T cells in healthy people across ages. The V gene's germline CDR1 is SGHTA and CDR2 FQGTGA. The length of the CDR3 is 14 residues. Trimming cost V 5 bases and J 5 bases, with 16 bases left between them.

The chain joins TRBV7-3 to TRBJ2-7; a possible D gene is TRBD2 (7 bases). Sequenced sample: blood. This sequence was found in a woman aged 25-40 years in good health. In DNA form, the CDR3 reads TGTGCCAGCAGCCCAAGGGGGGGTTTGGACGAGCAGTACTTC. Translated: CASSPRGGLDEQYF.